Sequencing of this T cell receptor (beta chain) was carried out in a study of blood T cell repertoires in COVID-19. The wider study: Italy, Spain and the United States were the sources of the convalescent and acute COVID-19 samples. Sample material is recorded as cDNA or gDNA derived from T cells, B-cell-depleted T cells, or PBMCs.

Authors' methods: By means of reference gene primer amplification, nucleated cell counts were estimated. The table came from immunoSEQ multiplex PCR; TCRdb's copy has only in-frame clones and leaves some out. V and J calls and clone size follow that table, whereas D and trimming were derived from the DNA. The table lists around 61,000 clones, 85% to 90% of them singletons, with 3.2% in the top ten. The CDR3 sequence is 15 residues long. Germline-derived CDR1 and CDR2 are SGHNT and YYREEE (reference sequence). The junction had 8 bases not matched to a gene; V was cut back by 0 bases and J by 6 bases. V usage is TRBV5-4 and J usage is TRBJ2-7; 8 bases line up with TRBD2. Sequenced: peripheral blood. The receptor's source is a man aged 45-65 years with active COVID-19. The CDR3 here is CASSLVGRGRGEQYF. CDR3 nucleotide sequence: TGTGCCAGCAGCTTGGTCGGGAGGGGTCGTGGCGAGCAGTACTTC. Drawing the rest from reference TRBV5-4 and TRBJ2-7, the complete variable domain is ETGVTQSPTHLIKTRGQQVTLRCSSQSGHNTVSWYQQALGQGPQFIFQYYREEENGRGNFPPRFSGLQFPNYSSELNVNALELDDSALYLCASSLVGRGRGEQYFGPGTRLTVT.